This T cell receptor (beta chain) was recorded in a study of beta chain features in type 1 diabetes. Overall study context: Sorted cells examined across all samples numbered 95 million to 120 million. Study-wide points: There was no resolution here of whether HLA type influences TCRB rearrangement. Among all four CD4+ subsets, Type 1 diabetes patients had TCRB CDR3s that were moderately but significantly shorter.

This clone was picked up a small number of times. Its antigen remains unidentified. The CDR3 covers 13 residues. V gave up 4 bases and J gave up 4 bases, with 10 bases separating them. Germline CDR1 reads SEHNR; CDR2 reads FQNEAQ (reference sequence). As every portion of the isolated RNA was reverse transcribed, the sequencing read expressed TCRB transcripts. About 3.57 million reads per sample were averaged for naive, central memory and regulatory samples. TCRdb's copy holds only in-frame clones and misses some; the assay was immunoSEQ multiplex PCR. The sample carries under 350,000 clones, roughly a quarter recorded once. Via the markers CD45RO/CCR7/CD25/CD127/CD95/CD27, stem cell-like memory, regulatory, central memory and naive CD4+ cells were sorted.

Specimen: naive CD4+ T cells from blood. The V and J genes are TRBV7-9 and TRBJ1-2, with a weak D call TRBD1 (5 bases). This clonotype originated in a woman between 25 and 40 years old with type 1 diabetes. CDR3 sequence (DNA): TGTGCCAGCAGCTCTGACAGATTCTATGGCTACACCTTC. Translated, it gives CASSSDRFYGYTF.